The present T cell receptor (beta chain) was sequenced within a study of spatial heterogeneity in lung cancer. The overall study: Detection consistently captured more beta-chain sequences than alpha-chain sequences. Counts of TCR transcripts in tumor regions correlated strongly with a matched bulk RNA-seq T cell module score. Overall study results and limits: One measure, the expanded intratumoral alpha and beta TCR count, tracked tumor mutation counts.

The study tagged each TCR cDNA molecule with a unique molecular identifier. Each CDR3 protein gets one entry after TCRdb re-called the 5' RACE reads with MiXCR. The table shows over 550 distinct CDR3 sequences, with around a third occurring only once. CDR3 size: 13 residues. Looked up from germline, CDR1 is KGHDR and CDR2 is SFDVKD. The germline V and J ends were trimmed by 3 bases and 9 bases, with 11 bases remaining between them. Time point: sample taken at primary tumor resection. The study sequenced unsorted whole RNA from tumor, nontumor lung or frozen PBMC. This clonotype was counted between two and nine times. The antigen is undetermined.

The source material was lung tumor tissue, sampled at surgery. This clonotype originated in a male donor with early-stage non-small cell lung cancer. The V and J genes are TRBV24-1 and TRBJ2-1, with D maybe TRBD1 (6 bases). CDR3 in DNA: TGTGCCACCAGTGATCTAACAGGGCGTGAGCAGTTCTTC. Translated: CATSDLTGREQFF.